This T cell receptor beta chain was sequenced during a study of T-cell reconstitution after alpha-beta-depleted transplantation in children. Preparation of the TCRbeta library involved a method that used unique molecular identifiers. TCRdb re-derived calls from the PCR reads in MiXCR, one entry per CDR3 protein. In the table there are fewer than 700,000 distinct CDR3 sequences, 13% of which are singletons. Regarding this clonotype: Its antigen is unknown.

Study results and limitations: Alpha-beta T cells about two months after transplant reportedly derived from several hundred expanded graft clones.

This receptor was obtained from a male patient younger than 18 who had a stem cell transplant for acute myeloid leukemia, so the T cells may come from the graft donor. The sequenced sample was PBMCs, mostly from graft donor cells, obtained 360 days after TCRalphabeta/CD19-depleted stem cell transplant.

This CDR3 reads CASSQGPWDTQYF. The CDR3 region has the DNA TGCGCCAGCAGCCAAGGCCCTTGGGATACGCAGTATTTT. The chain carries TRBV4-3 and TRBJ2-3; D is unresolved. Trimming removed 1 base from V and 6 bases from J, with 8 bases in between. In germline, CDR1 is LGHNA, CDR2 YSLEER. The length of the CDR3 is 13 residues.